Following are 30 T cell receptor beta chains from one sample sequenced in a study of blood T cell repertoires in COVID-19. Sequencing was performed with immunoSEQ multiplex PCR; in TCRdb, only in-frame clones are kept and a portion is missing. This table holds approximately 300,000 clones, 86% found once. Sequencing used PBMCs or T cells enriched from blood (not recorded which). These receptors were obtained from a woman aged 18-29 years who had recovered from COVID-19.

This chain links TRBV27 with TRBJ1-1, with D hard to call. The CDR3 extends over 15 amino acids. The ends were cut back, 2 bases at V and 4 bases at J, with 14 bases in the middle. In germline, CDR1 is MNHEY, CDR2 SMNVEV (reference sequence). In DNA, the CDR3 is TGTGCCAGCAGTTTAATCCGGGAGACGGCCACTGAAGCTTTCTTT. Translation gives CASSLIRETATEAFF.

This chain links TRBV15 with TRBJ1-5; D not certain. In germline, CDR1 is LNHNV, CDR2 YYDKDF (reference sequence). V lost 2 bases and J 3 bases, leaving 5 bases between the germline ends. The length of the CDR3 is 13 residues. CDR3 in DNA: TGTGCCACCAGCAGATCTAACAATCAGCCCCAGCATTTT. Encoded protein: CATSRSNNQPQHF.

The V and J genes are TRBV9 and TRBJ1-5; possibly TRBD1 for D (6 bases). The CDR3 spans 15 residues. Trimming took 4 bases from V and 7 from J, leaving 18 bases between them. Looked up from germline, CDR1 is SGDLS and CDR2 is YYNGEE. The CDR3 DNA follows: TGTGCCAGCAGCCCAACGACAGGCACTAACCAGCCCCAGCATTTT. It is translated as CASSPTTGTNQPQHF.

The gene calls are TRBV11-2 and TRBJ1-2; 8 bases agree with TRBD1. The CDR3 length is 17 residues. Germline CDR1 is SGHAT and CDR2 is FQNNGV. V dropped 1 base and J dropped 6; count of bases not matched to a gene: 13. The CDR3 spells CASSLGTGFQGRHGYTF. CDR3 coding DNA: TGTGCCAGCAGCTTAGGGACAGGGTTTCAAGGCAGACATGGCTACACCTTC.

V usage is TRBV5-1 and J usage is TRBJ2-2; perhaps TRBD2 as D (5 bases). This CDR3 contains 16 residues. Trimming shortened V by 0 bases and J by 3 bases, and 12 bases separated the two germline ends. Germline V lookup: CDR1 SGHRS, CDR2 YFSETQ. The CDR3 protein is CASSLAELGYTGELFF. In DNA, the CDR3 is TGCGCCAGCAGCTTGGCTGAACTAGGGTACACCGGGGAGCTGTTTTTT.

This clone was detected a few times. The V gene is TRBV6-2 or TRBV6-3, the J gene TRBJ1-2; TRBD1 matches 7 bases. The CDR3 contains 15 residues. J was trimmed by 2 bases and V by 0 bases; bases with no gene match: 3. The germline CDR1 and CDR2 sequences are MNHEY and SVGEGT. The CDR3 nucleotides read TGTGCCAGCAGTTACTCGGAGGGGGCCAACTATGGCTACACCTTC. Translated, it gives CASSYSEGANYGYTF.

The rearrangement uses TRBV29-1 and TRBJ1-1; D is uncertain. Germline assignment: CDR1 SQVTM and CDR2 ANQGSEA. V was trimmed by 7 bases and J by 7 bases, leaving 22 bases between them. This CDR3 has 14 residues. CDR3 coding DNA: TGCAGCGCTACCTTGAGTTTTGATGGCGGTGAAGCTTTCTTT. Translated: CSATLSFDGGEAFF.

The V call is TRBV4-3, the J call TRBJ2-3; D unresolved. The germline gives CDR1 LGHNA, CDR2 YSLEER. V dropped 0 bases and J dropped 2 bases, with 12 bases sitting between them. The length of the CDR3 is 16 residues. The chain's CDR3 is CASSQDDSASTDTQYF. CDR3 nucleotide sequence: TGCGCCAGCAGCCAAGATGACTCGGCTTCCACAGATACGCAGTATTTT.

J is TRBJ2-7 and V is TRBV7-2; the D gene is possibly TRBD1 (5 bases). This CDR3 region has 13 residues. The V and J ends lost 3 bases and 5 bases respectively, with 11 bases between them. Germline CDR1 reads SGHTA; CDR2 reads FQGNSA. In nucleotides, the CDR3 is TGTGCCAGCAGCTTCGCTGGGGCCAACGAGCAGTACTTC. Amino acid sequence: CASSFAGANEQYF. The full variable domain, with the rest looked up from reference TRBV7-2 and TRBJ2-7, is GAGVSQSPSNKVTEKGKDVELRCDPISGHTALYWYRQSLGQGLEFLIYFQGNSAPDKSGLPSDRFSAERTGGSVSTLTIQRTQQEDSAVYLCASSFAGANEQYFGPGTRLTVT.

The chain has TRBV25-1 and TRBJ2-1; TRBD2 agrees at 7 bases. The CDR3 runs to 16 residues. Unmatched junction bases numbered 4, after V lost 0 bases and J lost 2 bases. The germline V gene encodes CDR1 MGHDK and CDR2 SYGVNS. The CDR3 region is CASSEYGGGAYNEQFF. The CDR3 nucleotides are TGTGCCAGCAGTGAATATGGCGGGGGAGCCTACAATGAGCAGTTCTTC.

The V and J genes are TRBV4-1 and TRBJ2-1; D gene ambiguous. Germline V CDR1 and CDR2: MGHRA, YSYEKL. V was clipped by 1 base and J by 9 bases, with 16 bases between them. There are 15 residues in the CDR3. In DNA form, the CDR3 reads TGCGCCAGCAGCCAAGCTCTGGGCCCCGTGCCTGAGCAGTTCTTC. Protein sequence: CASSQALGPVPEQFF.

A single count supports this clone. The genes are TRBV18 and TRBJ1-6; 10 bases match TRBD1. J gave up 9 bases and V 3 bases, and 2 bases lay outside the gene matches. Germline V lookup: CDR1 KGHSH, CDR2 LQKENI. CDR3 size: 14 residues. The DNA for the CDR3 is TGTGCCAGCTCACCGACAGGGGGCGGTTCACCCCTCCACTTT. This codes for CASSPTGGGSPLHF.

This chain links TRBV5-4 with TRBJ1-2; no clear D. The CDR3 is 15 amino acids. V was pared by 1 base and J by 1 base, with 11 bases between. Looked up from germline, CDR1 is SGHNT and CDR2 is YYREEE (reference sequence). The CDR3 spells CASSLNGRFNYGYTF. CDR3 sequence (DNA): TGTGCCAGCAGCTTGAATGGCAGGTTTAACTATGGCTACACCTTC.

This clone was detected only once. This chain connects TRBV14 to TRBJ2-1; TRBD2 agrees at 10 bases. The CDR3 has 21 amino acids. Germline V lookup: CDR1 SGHDN, CDR2 FVKESK. J lost 0 bases, V lost 0 bases, and 14 bases had no gene match. The CDR3 DNA reads TGTGCCAGCAGCCAAGATGGAGTGAGGACTAGCGGTCAAAGCTCCTACAATGAGCAGTTCTTC. Protein product: CASSQDGVRTSGQSSYNEQFF.

The rearrangement uses TRBV27 and TRBJ1-5, with TRBD1 identical over 7 bases. In germline, CDR1 is MNHEY, CDR2 SMNVEV (reference sequence). The CDR3 has 16 residues. The trim removed 5 bases at V and 5 bases at J, leaving 12 bases unmatched. In DNA, the CDR3 is TGTGCCAGCAGTACCTCAAGACAGGGTGGATATCAGCCCCAGCATTTT. Its translation: CASSTSRQGGYQPQHF.

This chain links TRBV6-2 or TRBV6-3 with TRBJ1-2; D not resolved. Trimming took 0 bases from V and 8 from J, leaving 13 bases between them. Germline-derived CDR1 and CDR2 are MNHEY and SVGEGT. This CDR3 contains 14 residues. The CDR3 reads CASSYSTRFSGYTF. The DNA of the CDR3 is TGTGCCAGCAGTTACTCGACAAGGTTCTCAGGCTACACCTTC.

The chain is built from TRBV3-1 (or the pseudogene TRBV3-2) and TRBJ2-1, with 12 bases aligning to TRBD2. J gave up 10 bases and V 3 bases, and 10 bases lay outside the gene matches. There are 16 residues in the CDR3. CDR1 and CDR2 (germline): LGHDT, YNNKEL (reference sequence). CDR3 in amino acids: CASSHQGILAGGEQFF. The DNA for the CDR3 is TGTGCCAGCAGCCACCAAGGTATACTAGCGGGGGGAGAGCAGTTCTTC.

This rearrangement joins TRBV7-2 to TRBJ2-7; TRBD2 matches 9 bases. Germline V gene sequence: CDR1 SGHTA, CDR2 FQGNSA. V lost 5 bases and J lost 5; bases outside the gene matches: 19. This CDR3 is built from 18 residues. The CDR3 nucleotides read TGTGCCAGCAGCCTAGTGGCGGGGGGGCCAGCGTTGTCCCACGAGCAGTACTTC. Protein: CASSLVAGGPALSHEQYF. Combining the CDR3 with reference TRBV7-2 and TRBJ2-7 gives the whole variable domain GAGVSQSPSNKVTEKGKDVELRCDPISGHTALYWYRQSLGQGLEFLIYFQGNSAPDKSGLPSDRFSAERTGGSVSTLTIQRTQQEDSAVYLCASSLVAGGPALSHEQYFGPGTRLTVT.

This clone is a singleton in its sample. V and J are TRBV30 and TRBJ2-6, with D uncertain. In germline, CDR1 is GTSNPN, CDR2 SVGIG (reference sequence). The CDR3 loop spans 17 amino acids. V lost 2 bases and J lost 2, with 16 bases in between. The CDR3: CAWSFGGLRPGANVLTF. CDR3 DNA: TGTGCCTGGAGTTTTGGCGGCCTAAGACCTGGGGCCAACGTCCTGACTTTC.

About this clone: This specimen includes other DNA sequences encoding the same CDR3. The rearrangement joins TRBV7-2 to TRBJ2-7; 9 nucleotides match TRBD2. V was pared by 1 base and J by 2 bases, with 0 bases of the junction left unmatched. Germline V gene lookup returns CDR1 SGHTA and CDR2 FQGNSA. The CDR3 is 14 residues long. CDR3 DNA: TGTGCCAGCAGCTTAGTAGCGGGGGCCTACGAGCAGTACTTC. It specifies CASSLVAGAYEQYF.

J is TRBJ2-1 and V is TRBV3-1 (or the pseudogene TRBV3-2); D is unclear. Trimming removed 1 base from V and 5 bases from J, with 3 bases in between. This CDR3 comprises 12 residues. Germline CDR1 reads LGHDT; CDR2 reads YNNKEL (reference sequence). CDR3 in amino acids: CASSQVNNEQFF. The CDR3 DNA is TGTGCCAGCAGCCAAGTAAACAATGAGCAGTTCTTC.

This chain joins TRBV2 and TRBJ1-1, with 8 bases fitting TRBD1. The CDR3 length is 11 residues. Germline V gene data show CDR1 as SNHLY and CDR2 as FYNNEI. The V and J ends lost 8 bases and 7 bases, in that order; junction bases with no gene match: 3. The CDR3 DNA is TGTGCCAGCGACAGGGGTCTTGAAGCTTTCTTT. It codes for CASDRGLEAFF.

V is TRBV6-5 and J is TRBJ2-1; 9 positions match TRBD1. V trimming: 8 bases; J trimming: 6 bases; junction bases outside the gene matches: 5. The germline V gene encodes CDR1 MNHEY and CDR2 SVGAGI. CDR3 length: 13 residues. CDR3 nucleotide sequence: TGTGCCAGCGGGGAACAGGGGGCCAATGAGCAGTTCTTC. Its translation: CASGEQGANEQFF.

This clone occurred once. The chain carries TRBV7-2 and TRBJ1-1, with TRBD1 as a possible D gene (5 bases). The V gene's germline CDR1 is SGHTA and CDR2 FQGNSA. CDR3 size: 15 residues. The V and J ends lost 7 bases and 4 bases respectively, with 19 bases between them. The CDR3 here is CASNARLGEGTEAFF. Written as DNA, the CDR3 is TGTGCCAGCAATGCTAGACTGGGGGAGGGCACTGAAGCTTTCTTT.

This clone has just a few counts. The chain is built from TRBV30 and TRBJ1-2; tentative D call: TRBD1 (5 bases). This CDR3 is built from 12 residues. Germline V gives CDR1 GTSNPN, CDR2 SVGIG (reference sequence). The CDR3 loop reads CAAVRGPGGYTF. CDR3 in DNA: TGTGCTGCCGTTAGGGGTCCAGGGGGCTACACCTTC. The whole variable domain, remainder taken from reference TRBV30 and TRBJ1-2, is SQTIHQWPATLVQPVGSPLSLECTVEGTSNPNLYWYRQAAGRGLQLLFYSVGIGQISSEVPQNLSASRPQDRQFILSSKKLLLSDSGFYLCAAVRGPGGYTFGSGTRLTVV.

Here the CDR3 reads CASSEALVRGLDEQFF. DNA of the CDR3: TGTGCCAGCAGTGAAGCGCTCGTCAGGGGATTAGATGAGCAGTTCTTC. V usage is TRBV6-1 and J usage is TRBJ2-1, with D perhaps matching TRBD1 (6 bases). V was clipped by 0 bases and J by 8 bases, with 17 bases between them. The CDR3 totals 16 residues. Germline lookup yields CDR1 MNHNS and CDR2 SASEGT.

This chain uses TRBV27 with TRBJ2-1; 9 positions match TRBD2. With V trimmed by 3 bases and J by 9 bases, 3 bases remained unmatched. CDR3 length: 13 residues. Germline CDR1 is MNHEY and CDR2 is SMNVEV (reference sequence). CDR3 coding DNA: TGTGCCAGCAGTTTGCCAGCGGGAGGTGAGCAGTTCTTC. This codes for CASSLPAGGEQFF.

V usage is TRBV20-1 and J usage is TRBJ2-7; 11 nucleotides line up with TRBD2. This CDR3 is 15 amino acids long. With 3 bases clipped from V and 2 bases from J, the junction kept 6 bases outside the gene matches. Germline V gives CDR1 DFQATT, CDR2 SNEGSKA (reference sequence). CDR3 region: CSASASGGPTYEQYF. The CDR3 region has the DNA TGCAGTGCTAGTGCTAGCGGGGGGCCAACCTACGAGCAGTACTTC.

The chain employs TRBV30 and TRBJ2-6, with D tentatively TRBD1 (6 bases). V lost 0 bases and J 0 bases, leaving 12 bases between the germline ends. CDR1 is GTSNPN and CDR2 is SVGIG in the germline V gene (reference sequence). The CDR3 sequence is 17 residues long. The CDR3 DNA sequence: TGTGCCTGGAGTGTTCGTGGACAGTGCTCTGGGGCCAACGTCCTGACTTTC. Translating it yields CAWSVRGQCSGANVLTF.

The chain employs TRBV7-9 and TRBJ2-1, with TRBD2 identical over 10 bases. Trimming took 5 bases from V and 8 from J; bases not matched to a gene: 12. Germline V gene data show CDR1 as SEHNR and CDR2 as FQNEAQ (reference sequence). This CDR3 contains 16 residues. For the CDR3, the DNA is TGTGCCAGCAGCCAGGACGGAGCGGGAGGGTTGCATGAGCAGTTCTTC. It translates to CASSQDGAGGLHEQFF.